The 14 T cell receptor beta chains below were found in one sample sequenced in a study of blood T cell repertoires in COVID-19 (dated by TCRdb to the early 2020s). The library was obtained by the immunoSEQ multiplex PCR assay. The source is immuneACCESS, and TCRdb retained only in-frame sequences with V and J called. Part of the clones is not carried over; for the studies checked, unresolved V genes explain less than half of this, and the remainder is unexplained. The sample data list 130,000 to 150,000 clones, and about 80% of these were observed just once. 4.8% of the sample is in the top ten clones. What was sequenced was peripheral blood. These receptors were taken from a human donor in a cohort sampled during active COVID-19.

V usage is TRBV19 and J usage is TRBJ1-5; D is ambiguous. This CDR3 region has 12 residues. V dropped 7 bases and J dropped 0 bases, with 4 bases sitting between them. Germline-derived CDR1 and CDR2 are LNHDA and SQIVND (reference sequence). CDR3 loop: CASNRSNQPQHF. The CDR3 DNA reads TGTGCCAGTAATCGTAGCAATCAGCCCCAGCATTTT.

V and J are TRBV5-1 and TRBJ2-1, with 8 bases aligning to TRBD2. The trim removed 0 bases at V and 5 bases at J, leaving 4 bases unmatched. Germline V lookup: CDR1 SGHRS, CDR2 YFSETQ. The CDR3 is 15 amino acids. Here the CDR3 DNA reads TGCGCCAGCAGCTTGGGCCCAGCGGGGGACAATGAGCAGTTCTTC. Amino acids: CASSLGPAGDNEQFF.

The CDR3 is CASRGTSGAQETQYF. In DNA, the CDR3 is TGTGCCAGCAGGGGGACTAGCGGGGCCCAAGAGACCCAGTACTTC. This chain joins TRBV6-5 and TRBJ2-5; 13 nucleotides align to TRBD2. Germline V gives CDR1 MNHEY, CDR2 SVGAGI. The V and J ends lost 6 bases and 1 base, in that order; junction bases with no gene match: 2. CDR3 size: 15 residues.

CDR3 sequence reads: CASSIADRKAYEQYF. CDR3 sequence (DNA): TGTGCCAGTAGTATCGCAGACAGGAAAGCCTACGAGCAGTACTTC. V and J are TRBV19 and TRBJ2-7, with a possible D match to TRBD1 (6 bases). The CDR3 spans 15 residues. Germline V gene sequence: CDR1 LNHDA, CDR2 SQIVND (reference sequence). V lost 3 bases and J lost 2, with 14 bases in between. Full variable domain (missing parts from reference TRBV19 and TRBJ2-7): DGGITQSPKYLFRKEGQNVTLSCEQNLNHDAMYWYRQDPGQGLRLIYYSQIVNDFQKGDIAEGYSVSREKKESFPLTVTSAQKNPTAFYLCASSIADRKAYEQYFGPGTRLTVT.

This CDR3 is CASSLTQGDYSNQPQHF. For the CDR3, the DNA is TGTGCCAGCAGCTTAACACAGGGGGATTATAGCAATCAGCCCCAGCATTTT. The rearrangement joins TRBV7-8 to TRBJ1-5, with 8 bases lining up with TRBD1. Losses at the gene ends were 2 bases for V and 0 bases for J; bases not matched to a gene: 6. This CDR3 is built from 17 residues. Germline V CDR1 and CDR2: SGHVS, FQNEAQ.

V usage is TRBV25-1 and J usage is TRBJ2-2; the match to TRBD1 covers 9 bases. The CDR3 runs to 14 residues. V lost 8 bases to trimming and J lost 5 bases; unmatched junction nucleotides: 6. Germline-derived CDR1 and CDR2 are MGHDK and SYGVNS. CDR3 in amino acids: CASGGTGRTGELFF. Written as DNA, the CDR3 is TGTGCCAGCGGGGGGACAGGGCGGACCGGGGAGCTGTTTTTT.

The CDR3 DNA sequence: TGTGCCAGCAGCCTACTCGGGAGGGAGGGGAACACTGAAGCTTTCTTT. It codes for CASSLLGREGNTEAFF. The chain combines TRBV25-1 with TRBJ1-1; no clear D gene. CDR1 is MGHDK and CDR2 is SYGVNS in the germline V gene. The V end lost 6 bases, the J end lost 1 base, and 18 bases lay between the germline ends. There are 16 residues in the CDR3. The full variable domain, completed using reference TRBV25-1 and TRBJ1-1, is EADIYQTPRYLVIGTGKKITLECSQTMGHDKMYWYQQDPGMELHLIHYSYGVNSTEKGDLSSESTVSRIRTEHFPLTLESARPSHTSQYLCASSLLGREGNTEAFFGQGTRLTVV.

The CDR3 loop is CASISRGGLATEAFF. The CDR3 coding sequence is TGTGCCAGCATCAGCCGAGGGGGTTTAGCCACTGAAGCTTTCTTT. The chain joins TRBV6-5 to TRBJ1-1, with D tentatively TRBD1 (6 bases). Germline CDR1 and CDR2: MNHEY and SVGAGI. V lost 7 bases to trimming and J lost 4 bases, with 19 bases between them. This CDR3 is 15 amino acids long.

This clone was seen only a few times. The chain couples TRBV5-1 to TRBJ2-2, with 9 bases matching TRBD1. V lost 1 base to trimming and J lost 5 bases; unmatched junction nucleotides: 6. The germline V gene has CDR1 SGHRS and CDR2 YFSETQ. This CDR3 region has 16 residues. As DNA, the CDR3 is TGCGCCAGCAGCTTGACAGGGGGCGCTGGGACCGGGGAGCTGTTTTTT. Translation: CASSLTGGAGTGELFF.

The rearrangement uses TRBV7-9 and TRBJ1-1; tentative D call: TRBD1 (6 bases). The germline V gene has CDR1 SEHNR and CDR2 FQNEAQ (reference sequence). V was shortened by 6 bases and J by 2 bases, with 19 bases between the two germline ends. This CDR3 has 16 amino acids. CDR3 nucleotides: TGTGCCAGCAGGGCCCCAGGGGCCATTATTAACACTGAAGCTTTCTTT. Amino acids: CASRAPGAIINTEAFF.

The V and J genes are TRBV6-5 and TRBJ1-1, with D perhaps TRBD1 (6 bases). Trimming removed 10 bases from V and 4 bases from J, with 16 bases in between. This CDR3 has 13 amino acids. CDR1 is MNHEY and CDR2 is SVGAGI in the germline V gene. Here the CDR3 DNA reads TGTGCCACCGGAGGACAGAGAGGCACTGAAGCTTTCTTT. Translated: CATGGQRGTEAFF.

The rearrangement uses TRBV5-1 and TRBJ1-4; the D is unclear. The CDR3 contains 15 residues. Per germline, CDR1 SGHRS and CDR2 YFSETQ. V lost 1 base, J lost 2 bases, and 9 bases lay in between. This CDR3 reads CASSLRGNTNEKLFF. In DNA form, the CDR3 reads TGCGCCAGCAGCTTGAGAGGGAATACTAATGAAAAACTGTTTTTT.

The chain is built from TRBV5-1 and TRBJ2-3; 8 bases align to TRBD2. Germline loops: CDR1 SGHRS, CDR2 YFSETQ. The trim removed 5 bases at V and 1 base at J, leaving 3 bases unmatched. The CDR3 sequence is 14 residues long. CDR3 protein: CASRSGGGTDTQYF. Here the CDR3 DNA reads TGCGCCAGCAGGAGCGGGGGAGGCACAGATACGCAGTATTTT.

This chain links TRBV28 with TRBJ1-1; the match to TRBD1 covers 9 bases. V lost 7 bases, J lost 5 bases, and 8 bases stayed unmatched. This CDR3 is 14 amino acids long. CDR1 and CDR2 (germline): MDHEN, SYDVKM. The CDR3 is CASTTTGGRTEAFF. The CDR3, as DNA: TGTGCCAGCACAACGACAGGGGGTAGGACTGAAGCTTTCTTT.